Listed below are T cell receptor beta chains from one sample, sequenced in a study of blood T cell repertoires in COVID-19. The data were produced by immunoSEQ multiplex PCR, yet TCRdb's version contains in-frame clones alone and is incomplete. The sample contains 200,000 to 300,000 clones, 84% of which appear only once. Material: peripheral blood. These receptors were obtained from a human donor in a cohort sampled during active COVID-19. Both conserved end residues are part of each CDR3.

j_call: TRBJ2-7
v_call: TRBV28
cdr3_length: 15
cdr3_aa: CASTFSAGTGGEQYF

j_call: TRBJ1-4
v_call: TRBV19
cdr3_length: 14
cdr3_aa: CASSHLASGEKLFF

j_call: TRBJ1-1
v_call: TRBV4-1
cdr3_length: 14
cdr3_aa: CASSPRGEVTEAFF

j_call: TRBJ2-7
v_call: TRBV10-3
cdr3_length: 15
cdr3_aa: CAISESEAGDYEQYF

j_call: TRBJ2-3
v_call: TRBV3-1/TRBV3-2
cdr3_length: 18
cdr3_aa: CASSQGLGLAGDTDTQYF

j_call: TRBJ1-2
v_call: TRBV7-2
cdr3_length: 14
cdr3_aa: CASSYQGWDYGYTF

j_call: TRBJ2-2
v_call: TRBV3-1/TRBV3-2
cdr3_length: 17
cdr3_aa: CASSQFEAGVVTGELFF

j_call: TRBJ2-7
v_call: TRBV29-1
cdr3_length: 14
cdr3_aa: CSVALGPVQGEQYF

j_call: TRBJ1-1
v_call: TRBV6-5
cdr3_length: 13
cdr3_aa: CASSYNDRGEAFF

j_call: TRBJ2-7
v_call: TRBV7-8
cdr3_length: 14
cdr3_aa: CASSQGLAPSEQYF

j_call: TRBJ2-1
v_call: TRBV5-4
cdr3_length: 16
cdr3_aa: CASSTSGAGGYNEQFF

j_call: TRBJ2-5
v_call: TRBV20-1
cdr3_length: 11
cdr3_aa: CSAVRGETQYF

j_call: TRBJ2-2
v_call: TRBV18
cdr3_length: 15
cdr3_aa: CASSYQGTTTGELFF

j_call: TRBJ2-2
v_call: TRBV25-1
cdr3_length: 18
cdr3_aa: CASEPPGLASLPPGELFF

j_call: TRBJ2-7
v_call: TRBV24-1
cdr3_length: 10
cdr3_aa: CATSVNEQYF

j_call: TRBJ2-7
v_call: TRBV7-2
cdr3_length: 14
cdr3_aa: CASRGGPSAYEQYF

j_call: TRBJ1-4
v_call: TRBV4-2
cdr3_length: 16
cdr3_aa: CASSPGTGGLNEKLFF

j_call: TRBJ2-3
v_call: TRBV10-3
cdr3_length: 14
cdr3_aa: CAIRGTSGGDTQYF

j_call: TRBJ2-1
v_call: TRBV25-1
cdr3_length: 17
cdr3_aa: CASSPKQGATLGREQFF

j_call: TRBJ1-2
v_call: TRBV15
cdr3_length: 18
cdr3_aa: CATRRDWGGVQANYGYTF

j_call: TRBJ2-4
v_call: TRBV12-3/TRBV12-4
cdr3_length: 13
cdr3_aa: CASSPSTENIQYF

j_call: TRBJ2-7
v_call: TRBV7-2
cdr3_length: 13
cdr3_aa: CASSLGRITGQYF

j_call: TRBJ2-2
v_call: TRBV19
cdr3_length: 17
cdr3_aa: CASSRATGTVNTGELFF

j_call: TRBJ2-1
v_call: TRBV7-2
cdr3_length: 14
cdr3_aa: CASSLVRPHNEQFF

j_call: TRBJ2-2
v_call: TRBV7-8
cdr3_length: 15
cdr3_aa: CASSPSGTNTGELFF

j_call: TRBJ2-7
v_call: TRBV2
cdr3_length: 13
cdr3_aa: CASSGTGSYEQYF

j_call: TRBJ1-2
v_call: TRBV9
cdr3_length: 15
cdr3_aa: CASSPRTGKGGGYTF

j_call: TRBJ2-1
v_call: TRBV7-8
cdr3_length: 18
cdr3_aa: CASSLGVLAESSYNEQFF

j_call: TRBJ2-1
v_call: TRBV7-8
cdr3_length: 12
cdr3_aa: CASSLQYNEQFF